The 15 T cell receptor beta chains reported below all come from one sample, sequenced in a study of cytomegalovirus exposure and HLA in healthy donors (dated by TCRdb to about 2017). Libraries were constructed by the immunoSEQ multiplex PCR assay. A mixture of 60 forward primers for TCR Vbeta segments and 13 reverse primers for TCR Jbeta segments was used in the multiplex PCR. TCRdb mirrors the immuneACCESS table, restricted to in-frame sequences. Some clones are absent from its copies; in checked studies, under half trace to an unresolved V gene, and the reason for the others is unknown. The sample profile shows some 130,000 clones; roughly four fifths of them were found once. 1% to 1.5% of the sample goes to the ten largest clones. What was sequenced was PBMCs. These receptors were collected from a girl aged 2-10 years in good health and CMV-seronegative.

The V call is TRBV6-5, the J call TRBJ1-5; 9 positions agree with TRBD1. The germline V gene encodes CDR1 MNHEY and CDR2 SVGAGI. J was trimmed by 10 bases and V by 5 bases; bases with no gene match: 3. CDR3 length: 12 amino acids. The CDR3: CASSRGQGPQHF. As DNA, the CDR3 is TGTGCCAGCAGTAGGGGACAGGGCCCCCAGCATTTT.

The genes are TRBV5-8 and TRBJ1-6; D gene uncertain. The V and J ends lost 3 bases and 8 bases respectively, with 15 bases between them. The length of the CDR3 is 15 residues. Germline CDR1 and CDR2: SGHTS and YDEGEE. As DNA, the CDR3 is TGTGCCAGCAGCTCCAGGTACAGAAGACATTCACCCCTCCACTTT. Translating gives CASSSRYRRHSPLHF.

V and J are TRBV2 and TRBJ2-3; a weak D match, TRBD2 (5 bases). Germline V CDR1 and CDR2: SNHLY, FYNNEI. Deletions cut 4 bases from V and 2 bases from J, with 16 bases between. The CDR3 sequence is 16 residues long. The CDR3 nucleotides are TGTGCCAGCAGTGGCGGGTCGAACTCTTACACAGATACGCAGTATTTT. Protein product: CASSGGSNSYTDTQYF.

The chain is built from TRBV5-1 and TRBJ2-1; TRBD2 matches 8 bases. The V and J ends lost 0 bases and 8 bases, in that order; junction bases with no gene match: 13. Germline V gene data show CDR1 as SGHRS and CDR2 as YFSETQ. There are 17 residues in the CDR3. Here the CDR3 DNA reads TGCGCCAGCAGCTTGGCCGTGGCGGGGGGCCCCGGCGATGAGCAGTTCTTC. Translating it yields CASSLAVAGGPGDEQFF.

CDR3 amino acids: CASSLAPRVSYKQYF. In DNA, the CDR3 is TGTGCCAGCAGCTTAGCTCCTAGAGTCTCCTACAAGCAGTACTTC. This chain uses TRBV7-2 with TRBJ2-5; D gene ambiguous. CDR1 SGHTA and CDR2 FQGNSA come from the germline V gene. The CDR3 has 15 residues. V lost 0 bases, J lost 11 bases, and 19 bases lay in between.

This clone was counted between two and nine times. The V and J genes are TRBV5-6 and TRBJ1-1, with no clear D. The V gene's germline CDR1 is SGHDT and CDR2 YYEEEE. This CDR3 has 15 residues. V was pared by 0 bases and J by 1 base, with 10 bases between. The CDR3 DNA follows: TGTGCCAGCAGCTTGGATCCATCGGGGAACACTGAAGCTTTCTTT. Translation gives CASSLDPSGNTEAFF.

The J gene is TRBJ1-1, the V gene TRBV6-1; TRBD1 matches at 7 bases. J lost 5 bases, V lost 3 bases, and 6 bases had no gene match. CDR1 and CDR2 from the germline V gene are MNHNS and SASEGT. The CDR3 spans 14 residues. The CDR3 DNA reads TGTGCCAGCAGTGAGACAGGGCGATGGACTGAAGCTTTCTTT. As protein: CASSETGRWTEAFF.

V usage is TRBV10-3 and J usage is TRBJ1-2; no definite D call. CDR3 length: 12 amino acids. Per germline, CDR1 ENHRY and CDR2 SYGVKD. Between the trimmed V and J ends, which lost 4 bases and 2 bases, there was a span of 5 bases. The CDR3 region has the DNA TGTGCCATCAGTGCACAGAACTATGGCTACACCTTC. This codes for CAISAQNYGYTF.

The genes are TRBV28 and TRBJ1-1; the D gene is possibly TRBD1 (6 bases). With 5 bases removed from V and 2 bases from J, the gap between germline ends came to 18 bases. CDR1 and CDR2 from the germline V gene are MDHEN and SYDVKM. This CDR3 comprises 16 residues. The CDR3 protein is CASSGQPIYENTEAFF. In DNA, the CDR3 is TGTGCCAGCAGTGGACAGCCGATCTATGAAAACACTGAAGCTTTCTTT.

The chain uses TRBV5-4 and TRBJ1-2; D is perhaps TRBD1 (6 bases). Trimming cost V 4 bases and J 4 bases, with 17 bases left between them. The V gene's germline CDR1 is SGHNT and CDR2 YYREEE (reference sequence). The CDR3 length is 15 residues. CDR3 nucleotide sequence: TGTGCCAGCAGCCCGTCGACAGGCGGTCTCTATGGCTACACCTTC. Its translation is CASSPSTGGLYGYTF. Full variable domain (remainder filled in from reference TRBV5-4 and TRBJ1-2): ETGVTQSPTHLIKTRGQQVTLRCSSQSGHNTVSWYQQALGQGPQFIFQYYREEENGRGNFPPRFSGLQFPNYSSELNVNALELDDSALYLCASSPSTGGLYGYTFGSGTRLTVV.

V usage is TRBV27 and J usage is TRBJ2-5, with 13 bases fitting TRBD2. CDR1 MNHEY and CDR2 SMNVEV come from the germline V gene (reference sequence). The CDR3 contains 17 residues. V lost 5 bases and J lost 4; bases outside the gene matches: 10. The CDR3 bases are TGTGCCAGCAGTCCCCAACCTACTAGCGGGAGGGTAGAGACCCAGTACTTC. Amino acid sequence: CASSPQPTSGRVETQYF.

The V and J genes are TRBV2 and TRBJ1-1; possible D gene TRBD1, 5 bases. The germline V and J ends were trimmed by 9 bases and 0 bases, with 11 bases remaining between them. Germline assignment: CDR1 SNHLY and CDR2 FYNNEI. The CDR3 loop spans 13 amino acids. The CDR3 region has the DNA TGTGCCAGTAGACAGTATCTGAACACTGAAGCTTTCTTT. Its translation is CASRQYLNTEAFF. The complete variable domain, with remaining parts taken from reference TRBV2 and TRBJ1-1, reads EPEVTQTPSHQVTQMGQEVILRCVPISNHLYFYWYRQILGQKVEFLVSFYNNEISEKSEIFDDQFSVERPDGSNFTLKIRSTKLEDSAMYFCASRQYLNTEAFFGQGTRLTVV.

The chain is built from TRBV6-4 and TRBJ2-3; TRBD1 is a possible D gene (6 bases). The V end was cut by 4 bases, the J end by 0 bases, with 23 bases between. The length of the CDR3 is 19 residues. CDR1 MRHNA and CDR2 SNTAGT come from the germline V gene. The CDR3 DNA follows: TGTGCCAGCAGTGTCAATACTTGGGGGCGAATTTCTAGCACAGATACGCAGTATTTT. Translation gives CASSVNTWGRISSTDTQYF.

This clone appeared once. The CDR3 DNA is TGCGCCAGCAGCTCAGGGACCTATAATTCACCCCTCCACTTT. Amino acid sequence: CASSSGTYNSPLHF. This chain joins TRBV5-1 and TRBJ1-6; tentatively, D is TRBD1 (5 bases). The CDR3 totals 14 residues. Trimming removed 3 bases at V and 2 bases at J, with 6 bases between. Germline-derived CDR1 and CDR2 are SGHRS and YFSETQ.

This chain connects TRBV5-1 to TRBJ1-2; 9 bases are a match to TRBD1. Germline assignment: CDR1 SGHRS and CDR2 YFSETQ. This CDR3 region has 18 residues. The V segment lost 4 bases and the J segment 8 bases; nucleotides outside the gene matches: 21. The CDR3 DNA sequence: TGCGCCAGCAGCCGGTTGGGAGGGTTGTTCCGGGACAGGGACGGCTACACCTTC. It specifies CASSRLGGLFRDRDGYTF.